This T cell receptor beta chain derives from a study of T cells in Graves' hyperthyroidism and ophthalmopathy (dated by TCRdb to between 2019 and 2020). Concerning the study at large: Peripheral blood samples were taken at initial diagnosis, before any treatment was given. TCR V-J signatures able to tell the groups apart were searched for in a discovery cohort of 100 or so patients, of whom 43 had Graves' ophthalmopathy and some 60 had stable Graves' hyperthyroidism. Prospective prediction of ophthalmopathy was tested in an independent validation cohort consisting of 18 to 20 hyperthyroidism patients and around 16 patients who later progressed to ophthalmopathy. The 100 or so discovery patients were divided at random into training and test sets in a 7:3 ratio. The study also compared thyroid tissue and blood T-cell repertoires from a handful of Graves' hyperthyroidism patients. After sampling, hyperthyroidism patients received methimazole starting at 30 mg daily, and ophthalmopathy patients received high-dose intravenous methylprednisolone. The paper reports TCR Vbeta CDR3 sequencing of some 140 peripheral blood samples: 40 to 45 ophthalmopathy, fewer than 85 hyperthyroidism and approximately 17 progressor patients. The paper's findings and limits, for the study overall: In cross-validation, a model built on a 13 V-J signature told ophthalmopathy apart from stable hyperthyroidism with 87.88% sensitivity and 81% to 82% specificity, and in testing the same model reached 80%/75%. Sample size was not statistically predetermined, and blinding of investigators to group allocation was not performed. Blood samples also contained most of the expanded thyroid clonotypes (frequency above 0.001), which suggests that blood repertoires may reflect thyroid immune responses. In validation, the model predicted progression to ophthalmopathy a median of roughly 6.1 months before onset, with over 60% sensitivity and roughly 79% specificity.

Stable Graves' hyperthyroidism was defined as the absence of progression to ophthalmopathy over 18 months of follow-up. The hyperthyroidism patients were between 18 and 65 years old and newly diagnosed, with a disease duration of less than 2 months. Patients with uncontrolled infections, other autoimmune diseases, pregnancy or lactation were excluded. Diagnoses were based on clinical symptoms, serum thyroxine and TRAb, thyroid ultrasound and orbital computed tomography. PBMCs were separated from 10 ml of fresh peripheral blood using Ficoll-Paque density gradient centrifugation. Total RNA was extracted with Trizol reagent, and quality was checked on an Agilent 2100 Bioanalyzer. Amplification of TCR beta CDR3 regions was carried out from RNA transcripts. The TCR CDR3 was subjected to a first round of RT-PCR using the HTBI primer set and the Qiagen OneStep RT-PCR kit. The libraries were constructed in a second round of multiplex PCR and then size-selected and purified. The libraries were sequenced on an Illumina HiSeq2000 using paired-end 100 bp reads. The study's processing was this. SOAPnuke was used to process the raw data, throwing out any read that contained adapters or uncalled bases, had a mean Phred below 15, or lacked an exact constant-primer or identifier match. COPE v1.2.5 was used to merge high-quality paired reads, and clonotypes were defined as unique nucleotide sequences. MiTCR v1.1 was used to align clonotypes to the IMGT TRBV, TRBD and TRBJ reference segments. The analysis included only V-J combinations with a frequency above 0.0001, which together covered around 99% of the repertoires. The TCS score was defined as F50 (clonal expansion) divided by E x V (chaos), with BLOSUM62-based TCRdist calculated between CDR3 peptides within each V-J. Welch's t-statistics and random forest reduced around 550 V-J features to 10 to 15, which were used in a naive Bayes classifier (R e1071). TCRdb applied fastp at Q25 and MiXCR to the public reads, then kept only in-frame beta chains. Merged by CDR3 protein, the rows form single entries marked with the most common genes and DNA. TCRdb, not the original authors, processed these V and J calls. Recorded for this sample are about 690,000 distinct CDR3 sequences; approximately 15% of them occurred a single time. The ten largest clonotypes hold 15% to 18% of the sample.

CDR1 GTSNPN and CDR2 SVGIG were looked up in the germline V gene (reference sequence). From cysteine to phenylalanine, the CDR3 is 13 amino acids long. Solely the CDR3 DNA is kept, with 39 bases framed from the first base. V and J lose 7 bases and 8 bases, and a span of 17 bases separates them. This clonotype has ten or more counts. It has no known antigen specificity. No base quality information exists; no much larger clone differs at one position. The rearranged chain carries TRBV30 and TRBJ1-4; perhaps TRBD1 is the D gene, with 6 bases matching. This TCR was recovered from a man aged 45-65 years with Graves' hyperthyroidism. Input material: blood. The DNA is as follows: TGTGCCTATACGAGCGGGGGGCGAGAAAAACTGTTTTTT. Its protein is CAYTSGGREKLFF. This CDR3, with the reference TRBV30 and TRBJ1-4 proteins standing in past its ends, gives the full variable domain SQTIHQWPATLVQPVGSPLSLECTVEGTSNPNLYWYRQAAGRGLQLLFYSVGIGQISSEVPQNLSASRPQDRQFILSSKKLLLSDSGFYLCAYTSGGREKLFFGSGTQLSVL.